The T cell receptor (beta chain) under discussion was sequenced for a study of spatial heterogeneity in lung cancer. Germline V gene data show CDR1 as SEHNR and CDR2 as FQNEAQ (reference sequence). The CDR3 is 14 amino acids. V gave up 7 bases and J gave up 4 bases, with 17 bases separating them. A remark on this clonotype: Its cognate antigen is unknown.

Indicated time point: sample taken at primary tumor resection. General study results and limits: Tumoral mutation counts were tracked by counts of expanded intratumoral alpha and beta TCRs.

TCRdb passed the 5' RACE reads through MiXCR, listing each CDR3 protein once. The sample comprises 20,000 to 25,000 distinct CDR3 sequences, approximately 9% of which are singletons, and 7.7% rests with the top ten. V gene TRBV7-9 combines with J gene TRBJ2-7, with a weak D call TRBD1 (6 bases). The sequencing here drew on lung tumor tissue, taken at surgery. This TCR was sampled from a male donor with early-stage non-small cell lung cancer. The CDR3 is CASTKPNRAYEQYF. The DNA for the CDR3 is TGTGCCAGCACAAAACCCAACAGGGCTTACGAGCAGTACTTC.